This TCR beta chain comes out of a study of T cells in Graves' hyperthyroidism and ophthalmopathy. On the study more broadly: The authors collected peripheral blood at initial diagnosis, before any treatment.

The study, taken as a whole, reports: Most expanded thyroid clonotypes above 0.001 also appeared in blood.

This clonotype showed up many times. Its antigen is unidentified. Orbital computed tomography, thyroid ultrasound, serum thyroxine and TRAb, and clinical symptoms together informed the diagnoses. CDR1 and CDR2 (germline): SEHNR, FQNEAQ (reference sequence). The CDR3 length is 11 residues. Trimming cost V 5 bases and J 7 bases, with 8 bases left between them. The investigators amplified TCR beta CDR3 regions from RNA transcripts. The HTBI primer set was used in a first-round RT-PCR of the TCR CDR3. Each CDR3 protein gets one entry after TCRdb re-called the multiplex PCR reads with MiXCR. The table has over 650,000 distinct CDR3 sequences, 15% to 20% seen once; the top ten hold approximately 8.4%.

The gene calls are TRBV7-9 and TRBJ2-5, with D possibly matching TRBD2 (5 bases). The sequenced sample consisted of blood. The clonotype was recovered from a man between 18 and 29 years old with Graves' hyperthyroidism. The CDR3 DNA reads TGTGCCAGCAGCCCCAGCGGGACCCAGTACTTC. Its translation is CASSPSGTQYF.